A single sample is the source of the 18 T cell receptor beta chains below, sequenced in a study of cytomegalovirus exposure and HLA in healthy donors. PCR employed 60 Vbeta and 13 Jbeta primers. Assay: immunoSEQ multiplex PCR; the TCRdb copy retains only in-frame clones and omits some. This repertoire includes more than 45,000 clones. The sequenced sample consisted of PBMCs. Receptor source: a male donor in good health and CMV-seronegative.

The V gene is TRBV6-4, the J gene TRBJ2-3, with TRBD2 as a possible D gene (6 bases). CDR1 is MRHNA and CDR2 is SNTAGT in the germline V gene. The CDR3 consists of 14 residues. The germline V and J ends were trimmed by 6 bases and 0 bases, with 10 bases remaining between them. The CDR3, as DNA: TGTGCCAGCAGGACTAGAGGTAGCACAGATACGCAGTATTTT. As protein: CASRTRGSTDTQYF.

The chain carries TRBV13 and TRBJ2-7; 7 bases are a match to TRBD2. Germline V lookup: CDR1 PRHDT, CDR2 FYEKMQ (reference sequence). V lost 5 bases to trimming and J lost 4 bases; unmatched junction nucleotides: 8. The CDR3 loop spans 14 amino acids. The CDR3 sequence is CASSPREAGYEQYF. The CDR3 nucleotides are TGTGCCAGCAGCCCCCGGGAGGCAGGGTACGAGCAGTACTTC.

This rearrangement joins TRBV30 to TRBJ1-1; D possibly corresponds to TRBD1 (5 bases). Trimming took off 8 bases at V and 13 bases at J, with 23 bases between the two ends. CDR1 GTSNPN and CDR2 SVGIG come from the germline V gene (reference sequence). This CDR3 contains 12 residues. CDR3 sequence reads: CAQLGTGCYDFF. CDR3 in DNA: TGTGCCCAACTAGGGACTGGGTGTTATGATTTCTTT. The full variable domain, completed using reference TRBV30 and TRBJ1-1, is SQTIHQWPATLVQPVGSPLSLECTVEGTSNPNLYWYRQAAGRGLQLLFYSVGIGQISSEVPQNLSASRPQDRQFILSSKKLLLSDSGFYLCAQLGTGCYDFFGQGTRLTVV.

The chain employs TRBV6-1 and TRBJ1-4, with 9 positions matching TRBD1. The CDR3 runs 15 residues. With 6 bases clipped from V and 7 bases from J, the junction kept 9 bases outside the gene matches. Germline V gene sequence: CDR1 MNHNS, CDR2 SASEGT. The CDR3 here is CASRLTGGMTEKLFF. As DNA, the CDR3 is TGTGCCAGCAGGTTGACAGGGGGTATGACTGAAAAACTGTTTTTT.

The V call is TRBV11-2, the J call TRBJ1-2, with 7 bases matching TRBD1. V shed 3 bases, J shed 0 bases, and the junction held 1 base outside the gene matches. The CDR3 extends over 14 amino acids. CDR1 is SGHAT, CDR2 FQNNGV, per germline. CDR3 in amino acids: CASSFDRANYGYTF. CDR3 bases: TGTGCCAGCAGCTTCGACAGGGCTAACTATGGCTACACCTTC.

The chain links TRBV7-2 to TRBJ2-3; D gene uncertain. This CDR3 contains 12 residues. Germline-derived CDR1 and CDR2 are SGHTA and FQGNSA. The V and J ends lost 3 bases and 4 bases respectively, with 5 bases between them. The CDR3: CASSFSADTQYF. Here the CDR3 DNA reads TGTGCCAGCAGCTTCAGCGCAGATACGCAGTATTTT.

The V call is TRBV9, the J call TRBJ2-6, with 12 positions matching TRBD2. The CDR3 is 19 residues long. After removal of 3 bases from V and 4 bases from J, the junction contained 11 bases not matched to a gene. Germline V gene lookup returns CDR1 SGDLS and CDR2 YYNGEE. CDR3 in DNA: TGTGCCAGCAGCGAGTGGCTAGCGGGAGGGAGTGGAGGGGCCAACGTCCTGACTTTC. Translated: CASSEWLAGGSGGANVLTF.

This rearrangement joins TRBV7-2 to TRBJ1-5; maybe TRBD1 (6 bases). This CDR3 spans 14 amino acids. Germline-derived CDR1 and CDR2 are SGHTA and FQGNSA. V was clipped by 3 bases and J by 3 bases, with 9 bases between them. In DNA, the CDR3 is TGTGCCAGCAGCTTCCGGGACACCAATCAGCCCCAGCATTTT. Translation gives CASSFRDTNQPQHF.

The rearrangement links TRBV7-2 to TRBJ2-7, with a possible D match to TRBD1 (5 bases). The V and J ends lost 5 bases and 3 bases respectively, with 17 bases between them. The CDR3 spans 15 residues. Germline V gene data show CDR1 as SGHTA and CDR2 as FQGNSA. Here the CDR3 DNA reads TGTGCCAGCAGCCGCTCGACAGTATCTTTCTACGAGCAGTACTTC. Translation gives CASSRSTVSFYEQYF.

This chain links TRBV29-1 with TRBJ1-1; D is uncertain. Germline V gives CDR1 SQVTM, CDR2 ANQGSEA. The CDR3 is 12 amino acids. V dropped 4 bases and J dropped 1 base, with 7 bases sitting between them. The CDR3 region has the DNA TGCAGCGTTGTGGTCGGGAACACTGAAGCTTTCTTT. Translated, it gives CSVVVGNTEAFF.

This chain links TRBV11-2 with TRBJ2-7; TRBD1 might be the D (5 bases). The CDR3 is 14 residues long. CDR1 is SGHAT, CDR2 FQNNGV, per germline. V gave up 3 bases and J gave up 2 bases, with 11 bases separating them. The CDR3 loop reads CASSFIGQAYEQYF. The CDR3 nucleotides are TGTGCCAGCAGCTTCATAGGACAAGCCTACGAGCAGTACTTC. The variable domain in full, completed from reference TRBV11-2 and TRBJ2-7, reads EAGVAQSPRYKIIEKRQSVAFWCNPISGHATLYWYQQILGQGPKLLIQFQNNGVVDDSQLPKDRFSAERLKGVDSTLKIQPAKLEDSAVYLCASSFIGQAYEQYFGPGTRLTVT.

The chain links TRBV5-1 to TRBJ1-2; D uncertain. The germline CDR1 and CDR2 sequences are SGHRS and YFSETQ. CDR3 length equals 13 residues. The V end lost 0 bases, the J end lost 7 bases, and 10 bases lay between the germline ends. The DNA of the CDR3 is TGCGCCAGCAGCTTGGCACGGACTAGTGGCTACACCTTC. This translates into CASSLARTSGYTF.

The V gene is TRBV5-8, the J gene TRBJ1-6; 8 nucleotides align to TRBD1. The germline V gene encodes CDR1 SGHTS and CDR2 YDEGEE. The CDR3 contains 16 residues. Losses at the gene ends were 0 bases for V and 10 bases for J; bases not matched to a gene: 9. CDR3 bases: TGTGCCAGCAGCTTGGGCCCCGGGACAGGCCCGTCACCCCTCCACTTT. Amino acid sequence: CASSLGPGTGPSPLHF.

The chain carries TRBV28 and TRBJ2-7; the match to TRBD1 covers 7 bases. This CDR3 has 15 residues. V trimming: 6 bases; J trimming: 1 base; junction bases outside the gene matches: 9. Germline V gene data show CDR1 as MDHEN and CDR2 as SYDVKM. The DNA for the CDR3 is TGTGCCAGCAGAACCAACAGGGGAGAGTCCTACGAGCAGTACTTC. It is translated as CASRTNRGESYEQYF. Together with reference TRBV28 and TRBJ2-7, the CDR3 gives the full variable domain: DVKVTQSSRYLVKRTGEKVFLECVQDMDHENMFWYRQDPGLGLRLIYFSYDVKMKEKGDIPEGYSVSREKKERFSLILESASTNQTSMYLCASRTNRGESYEQYFGPGTRLTVT.

The J gene is TRBJ1-1, the V gene TRBV7-9; D is unresolved. The CDR3 runs to 16 residues. Germline CDR1 reads SEHNR; CDR2 reads FQNEAQ (reference sequence). Trimming shortened V by 5 bases and J by 0 bases, and 16 bases separated the two germline ends. The CDR3 is CASSANPGVMNTEAFF. CDR3 nucleotides: TGTGCCAGCAGCGCAAACCCGGGAGTTATGAACACTGAAGCTTTCTTT.

V gene TRBV5-4 combines with J gene TRBJ2-5; D may be TRBD1 (6 bases). CDR3 length: 12 amino acids. The germline V gene encodes CDR1 SGHNT and CDR2 YYREEE (reference sequence). V lost 3 bases, J lost 7 bases, and 10 bases lay in between. DNA of the CDR3: TGTGCCAGCAGCTCAATGGACAGGACCCAGTACTTC. Protein sequence: CASSSMDRTQYF. Variable domain in full (rest from reference TRBV5-4 and TRBJ2-5): ETGVTQSPTHLIKTRGQQVTLRCSSQSGHNTVSWYQQALGQGPQFIFQYYREEENGRGNFPPRFSGLQFPNYSSELNVNALELDDSALYLCASSSMDRTQYFGPGTRLLVL.

The chain uses TRBV7-8 and TRBJ2-1, with TRBD2 matching over 14 bases. J lost 7 bases, V lost 3 bases, and 8 bases had no gene match. Germline CDR1 is SGHVS and CDR2 is FQNEAQ. CDR3 length: 17 amino acids. The CDR3 region has the DNA TGTGCCAGCAGCTTTCGACTAGCGGGGGGGAGGGTGAATGAGCAGTTCTTC. Amino acid sequence: CASSFRLAGGRVNEQFF.

This chain joins TRBV5-1 and TRBJ2-3; no clear D gene. V was clipped by 0 bases and J by 8 bases, with 7 bases between them. CDR3 length equals 12 residues. Germline V gives CDR1 SGHRS, CDR2 YFSETQ. Here the CDR3 DNA reads TGCGCCAGCAGCTTGGGGGCAGGTACGCAGTATTTT. Amino acid sequence: CASSLGAGTQYF.